This record covers a single TCR beta chain. No cognate antigen has been identified for it. No much larger clonotype is one base removed from it; base qualities were not supplied. The entry originates in a study of CD8+ T cells in alopecia areata (dated by TCRdb to about 2018). Regarding the complete study: Treated patients were enrolled in an open-label pilot trial of oral tofacitinib, 5 to 10 mg twice daily, for moderate-to-severe alopecia areata. Patients received tofacitinib for 6 to 18 months and were then followed off drug for 6 months to check for delayed response and recurrence. The RNA source kit depended on sample type: the PAXgene miRNA kit for fixed scalp, the miRNeasy kit for PBMCs, and the RNeasy kit for mouse skin. TCRbeta CDR3 regions were amplified by immunoSEQ multiplex PCR with 35 Vbeta forward and 13 Jbeta reverse primers. Patients on tofacitinib were biopsied at baseline and after 4 and 24 weeks of treatment, and several of the patients also had a later scalp biopsy. Scalp clonality was compared among normal scalp (n=4), patchy alopecia areata scalp (n=8), and alopecia totalis/universalis scalp (n=8). For the treated patients, the SALT score, which quantifies what percentage of scalp surface area is affected, served as the measure of disease severity. On the human side, TCRbeta sequencing was run on scalp tissue and on sorted CD4+ and CD8+ peripheral blood T cells from healthy controls and from alopecia areata patients with either patchy or totalis/universalis disease. The study used high-throughput TCRbeta sequencing to examine T cell clonal expansion in alopecia areata, in both the C3H/HeJ mouse model and human patients. What the work shows at the level of the full study, not this receptor alone: Shared TCR sequences between patients were less evident than in mice, which may be partly attributable to HLA diversity in the patient population. Tofacitinib significantly decreased scalp clonality and the number of expanded CD8+ clones among the top 100 scalp clones. Scalp TCR repertoire analysis is complicated because resident alphabeta T cells in normal human skin are also sequenced, whereas mouse skin is dominated by gammadelta T cells. Many expanded lesional clones persisted in scalp and blood during tofacitinib treatment, which may partly explain relapse after stopping treatment. Compared with normal scalp, lesional scalp, particularly in alopecia totalis/universalis, had higher clonality and more expanded CD8+ clones, which suggests antigenic drive. The treated cohort was small, with a single nonresponder, so links between baseline CD8+ expansion and response need larger studies.

Library preparation employed the immunoSEQ multiplex PCR assay. RNA was extracted from all samples and reverse transcribed into cDNA as template for TCR sequencing. First-strand cDNA was synthesized using SuperScript III with a 2:1 mix of oligo-dT and random hexamers. A synthetic immune receptor repertoire was used to gauge amplification bias, and whatever bias remained was removed computationally. The study's own analysis went as follows. After raw reads were preprocessed to remove errors, the CDR3 was defined following IMGT conventions as running from the conserved cysteine to phenylalanine. Clonality was computed by normalizing Shannon entropy by log2 of the number of productive unique TCRs and subtracting the result from 1. Whether each scalp clone was CD4 or CD8 was inferred by checking scalp TCRbeta sequences against the CD4 and CD8 repertoires from sorted blood. This is the immuneACCESS table as TCRdb keeps it, with only in-frame sequences that have V and J called. A part of the clones is gone; compared with another copy, unresolved V genes explain less than half, and the rest is unexplained. D and trimming were read from the DNA, whereas the V and J calls and clone size are those reported in that table. For this sample the table gives 150,000 to 200,000 clones, of which roughly 60% were detected only once. Just over 1% of the sample is held by the ten biggest clonotypes.

What this sample's time point label stands for: 24 weeks on oral tofacitinib. The treatment or condition label for this specimen denotes: oral pan-JAK inhibitor, 5-10 mg twice daily. Peripheral blood and lesional scalp punch biopsies were obtained from patients with alopecia areata. PBMCs were isolated by density centrifugation and stained for CD3, CD4 and CD8, after which CD4+ and CD8+ T cells were sorted on a FACSAria. Source: CD4+ T cells sorted from blood, taken at week 24, from a patient treated with tofacitinib. The clonotype originates from a human donor with alopecia areata.

The nucleotides read TGCAGCGTTGATCCCAGGGGGACTGAAGCTTTCTTT. Its protein product is CSVDPRGTEAFF. The rearrangement joined TRBV29-1 to TRBJ1-1, with 7 bases matching TRBD1. At the junction V is shortened by 3 bases and J by 5 bases; bases outside the gene matches: 3. Including cysteine and phenylalanine, the CDR3 has 12 amino acids. Only CDR3 DNA is held: 36 bases, read in frame from base 1. Per the germline V gene, SQVTM is the CDR1 and ANQGSEA is the CDR2. Outside the CDR3, residues come from the reference TRBV29-1 and TRBJ1-1 proteins, so the full variable domain is: SAVISQKPSRDICQRGTSLTIQCQVDSQVTMMFWYRQQPGQSLTLIATANQGSEATYESGFVIDKFPISRPNLTFSTLTVSNMSPEDSSIYLCSVDPRGTEAFFGQGTRLTVV.